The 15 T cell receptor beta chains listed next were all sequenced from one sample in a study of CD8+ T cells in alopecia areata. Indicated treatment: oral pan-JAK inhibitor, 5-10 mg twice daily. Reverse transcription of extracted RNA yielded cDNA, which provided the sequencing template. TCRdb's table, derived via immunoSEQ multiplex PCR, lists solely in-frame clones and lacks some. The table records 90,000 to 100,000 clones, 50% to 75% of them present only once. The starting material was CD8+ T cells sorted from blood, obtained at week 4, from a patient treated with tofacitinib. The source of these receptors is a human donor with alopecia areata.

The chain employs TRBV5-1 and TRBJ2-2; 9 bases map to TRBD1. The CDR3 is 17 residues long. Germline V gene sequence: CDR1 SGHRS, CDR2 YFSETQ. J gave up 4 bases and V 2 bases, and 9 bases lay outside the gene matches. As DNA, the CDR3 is TGCGCCAGCAGCTTCACCGGGACAGGGTATATCACCGGGGAGCTGTTTTTT. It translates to CASSFTGTGYITGELFF.

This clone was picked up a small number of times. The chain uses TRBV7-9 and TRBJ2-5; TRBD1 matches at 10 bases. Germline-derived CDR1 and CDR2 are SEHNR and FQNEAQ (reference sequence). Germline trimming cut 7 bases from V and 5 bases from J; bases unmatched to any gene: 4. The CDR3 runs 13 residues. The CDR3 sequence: CASTGTGEETQYF. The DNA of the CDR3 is TGTGCCAGCACCGGGACAGGGGAGGAGACCCAGTACTTC.

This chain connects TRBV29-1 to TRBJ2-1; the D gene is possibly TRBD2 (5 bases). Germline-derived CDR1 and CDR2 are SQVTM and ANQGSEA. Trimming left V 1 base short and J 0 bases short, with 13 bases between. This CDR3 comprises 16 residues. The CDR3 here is CSVEGSLVPSYNEQFF. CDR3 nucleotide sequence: TGCAGCGTTGAAGGTTCACTAGTTCCCTCCTACAATGAGCAGTTCTTC.

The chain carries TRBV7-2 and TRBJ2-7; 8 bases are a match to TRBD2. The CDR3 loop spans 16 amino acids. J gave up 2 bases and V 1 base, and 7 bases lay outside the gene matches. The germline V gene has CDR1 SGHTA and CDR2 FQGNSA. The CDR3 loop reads CASSLGERGPPYEQYF. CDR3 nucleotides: TGTGCCAGCAGCTTAGGGGAGCGGGGGCCTCCCTACGAGCAGTACTTC.

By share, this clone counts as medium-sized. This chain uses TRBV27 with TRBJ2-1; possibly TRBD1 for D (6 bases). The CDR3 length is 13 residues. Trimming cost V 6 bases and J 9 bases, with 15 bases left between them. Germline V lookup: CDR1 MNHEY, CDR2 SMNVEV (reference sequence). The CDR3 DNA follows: TGTGCCAGCAGCCTCGAGGGGGACGGTGAGCAGTTCTTC. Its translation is CASSLEGDGEQFF.

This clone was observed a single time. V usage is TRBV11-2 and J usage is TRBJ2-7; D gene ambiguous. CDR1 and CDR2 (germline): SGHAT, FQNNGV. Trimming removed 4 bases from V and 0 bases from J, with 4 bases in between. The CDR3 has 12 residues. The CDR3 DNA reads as TGTGCCAGCAGCTCGAGCTCCTACGAGCAGTACTTC. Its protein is CASSSSSYEQYF.

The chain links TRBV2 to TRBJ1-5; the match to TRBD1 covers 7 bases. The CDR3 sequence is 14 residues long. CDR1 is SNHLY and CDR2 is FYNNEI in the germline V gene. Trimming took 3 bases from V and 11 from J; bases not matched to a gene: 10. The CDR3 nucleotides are TGTGCCAGCAGTGAGGGGGACAGCCGCTGGACCCAGCATTTT. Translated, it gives CASSEGDSRWTQHF.

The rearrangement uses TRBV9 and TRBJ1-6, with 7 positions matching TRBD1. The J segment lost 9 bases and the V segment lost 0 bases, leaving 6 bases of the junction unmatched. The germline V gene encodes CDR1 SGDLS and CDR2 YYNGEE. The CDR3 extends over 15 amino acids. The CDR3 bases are TGTGCCAGCAGCGTAGTTGGGGACAGCAGTTCACCCCTCCACTTT. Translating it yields CASSVVGDSSSPLHF.

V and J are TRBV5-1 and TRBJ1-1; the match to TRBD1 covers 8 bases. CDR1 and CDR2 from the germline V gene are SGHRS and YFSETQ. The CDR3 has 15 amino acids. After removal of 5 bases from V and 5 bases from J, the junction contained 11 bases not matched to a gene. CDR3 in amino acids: CASSLQQGARTEAFF. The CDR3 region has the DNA TGCGCCAGCAGTTTACAGCAGGGGGCGCGAACTGAAGCTTTCTTT.

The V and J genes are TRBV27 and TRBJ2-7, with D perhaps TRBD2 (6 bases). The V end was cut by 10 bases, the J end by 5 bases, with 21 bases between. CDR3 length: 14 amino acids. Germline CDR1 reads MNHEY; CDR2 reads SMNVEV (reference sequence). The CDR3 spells CATTLAGSNHEQYF. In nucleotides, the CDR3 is TGTGCCACCACCCTGGCGGGATCGAACCACGAGCAGTACTTC.

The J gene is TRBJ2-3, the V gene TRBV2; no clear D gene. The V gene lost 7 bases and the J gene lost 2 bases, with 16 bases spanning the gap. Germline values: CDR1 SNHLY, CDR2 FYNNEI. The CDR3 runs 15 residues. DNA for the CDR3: TGTGCCAGCACCACCGGCGACGGACCCACAGATACGCAGTATTTT. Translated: CASTTGDGPTDTQYF.

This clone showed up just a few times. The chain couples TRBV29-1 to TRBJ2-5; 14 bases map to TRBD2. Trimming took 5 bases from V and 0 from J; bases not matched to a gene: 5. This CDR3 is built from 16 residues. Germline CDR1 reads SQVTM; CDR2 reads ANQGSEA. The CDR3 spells CSVRLAGGMYQETQYF. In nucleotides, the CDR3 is TGCAGCGTTCGACTAGCGGGAGGGATGTACCAAGAGACCCAGTACTTC.

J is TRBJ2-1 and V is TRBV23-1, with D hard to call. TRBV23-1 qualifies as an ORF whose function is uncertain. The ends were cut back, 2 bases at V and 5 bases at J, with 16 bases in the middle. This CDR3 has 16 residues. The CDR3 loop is CASSQVIRDMDNEQFF. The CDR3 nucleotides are TGCGCCAGCAGTCAAGTGATTAGGGATATGGACAATGAGCAGTTCTTC.

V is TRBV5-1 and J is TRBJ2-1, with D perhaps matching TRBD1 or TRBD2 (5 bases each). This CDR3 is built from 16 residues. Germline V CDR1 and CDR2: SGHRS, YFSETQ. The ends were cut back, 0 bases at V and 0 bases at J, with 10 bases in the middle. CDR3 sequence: CASSLASGGSYNEQFF. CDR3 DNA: TGCGCCAGCAGCTTGGCCTCTGGGGGCTCCTACAATGAGCAGTTCTTC.

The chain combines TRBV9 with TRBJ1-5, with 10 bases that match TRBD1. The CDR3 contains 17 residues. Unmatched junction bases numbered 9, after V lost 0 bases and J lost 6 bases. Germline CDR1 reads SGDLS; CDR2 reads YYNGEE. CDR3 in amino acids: CASSVEGVRDRGQPQHF. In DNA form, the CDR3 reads TGTGCCAGCAGCGTAGAGGGGGTTAGGGACAGGGGTCAGCCCCAGCATTTT. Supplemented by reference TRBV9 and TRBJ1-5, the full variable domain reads DSGVTQTPKHLITATGQRVTLRCSPRSGDLSVYWYQQSLDQGLQFLIQYYNGEERAKGNILERFSAQQFPDLHSELNLSSLELGDSALYFCASSVEGVRDRGQPQHFGDGTRLSIL.